This T cell receptor beta chain was sequenced in a study of T cell responses to AZD1222 COVID-19 vaccine. Using immunoSEQ multiplex PCR, the repertoire was profiled, and TCRdb retains in-frame clones only, with some absent. The top ten clones hold 2.5% to 3% of a sample with some 150,000 clones, around 89% of them seen once. Trimming cost V 5 bases and J 4 bases, with 14 bases left between them. The CDR3 has 14 amino acids. The chain joins TRBV23-1 to TRBJ1-2; D not certain. TRBV23-1 is annotated as an ORF whose role is uncertain. This sequence originates from an adult in good health. The sample in question was peripheral blood, obtained on day 0 of AZD1222 vaccination. This CDR3 is CASSGRAWVYGYTF. The CDR3 coding sequence is TGCGCCAGCAGTGGGCGAGCATGGGTCTATGGCTACACCTTC.